The entry that follows covers one T cell receptor (beta chain) sequence. The CDR3 length is 20 residues. Per germline, CDR1 SGHTA and CDR2 FQGNSA. Trimming at V came to 5 bases and at J to 2 bases, leaving 12 bases not matched to a gene. Diagnostic assessment was based on clinical symptoms, serum thyroxine and TRAb, thyroid ultrasound and orbital computed tomography. These data come from a study of T cells in Graves' hyperthyroidism and ophthalmopathy. The CDR3 regions of TCR beta were amplified from RNA transcripts. The HTBI primer set was used in a first-round RT-PCR of the TCR CDR3. Each CDR3 protein gets one entry after TCRdb re-called the multiplex PCR reads with MiXCR. Here the sample spans 550,000 to 800,000 distinct CDR3 sequences, 15% to 20% being singletons.

The chain uses TRBV7-2 and TRBJ2-1; 16 nucleotides agree with TRBD2. Sequencing was carried out using blood. The TCR sequence derives from a young man with Graves' hyperthyroidism. CDR3 DNA: TGTGCCAGCAGCGAGCCCTCCGGGACTAGCGGGAGGGGCCCCTACAATGAGCAGTTCTTC. Amino acids: CASSEPSGTSGRGPYNEQFF. Filled out from reference TRBV7-2 and TRBJ2-1, the complete variable domain reads GAGVSQSPSNKVTEKGKDVELRCDPISGHTALYWYRQSLGQGLEFLIYFQGNSAPDKSGLPSDRFSAERTGGSVSTLTIQRTQQEDSAVYLCASSEPSGTSGRGPYNEQFFGPGTRLTVL.